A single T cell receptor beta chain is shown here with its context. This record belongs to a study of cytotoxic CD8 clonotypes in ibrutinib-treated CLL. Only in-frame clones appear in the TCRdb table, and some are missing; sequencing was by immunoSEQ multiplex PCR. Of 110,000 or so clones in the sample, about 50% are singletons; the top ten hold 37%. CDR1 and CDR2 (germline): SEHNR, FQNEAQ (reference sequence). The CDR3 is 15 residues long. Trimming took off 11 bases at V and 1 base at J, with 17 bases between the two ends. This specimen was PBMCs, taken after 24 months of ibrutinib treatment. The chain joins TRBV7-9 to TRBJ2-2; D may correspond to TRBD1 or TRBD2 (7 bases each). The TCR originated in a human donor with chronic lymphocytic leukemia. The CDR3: CAQGGTNLNTGELFF. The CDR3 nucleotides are TGTGCCCAGGGGGGGACAAATCTGAACACCGGGGAGCTGTTTTTT.